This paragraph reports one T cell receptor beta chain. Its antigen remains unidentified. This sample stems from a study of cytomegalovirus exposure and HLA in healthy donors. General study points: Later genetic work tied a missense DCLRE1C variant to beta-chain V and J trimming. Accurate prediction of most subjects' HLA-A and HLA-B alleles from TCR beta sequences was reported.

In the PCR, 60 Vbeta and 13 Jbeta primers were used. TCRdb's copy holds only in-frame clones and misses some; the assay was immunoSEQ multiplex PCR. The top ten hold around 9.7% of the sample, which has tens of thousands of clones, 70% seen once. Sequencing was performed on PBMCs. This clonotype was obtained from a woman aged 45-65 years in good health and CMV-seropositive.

The CDR3 DNA follows: TGTGCCAGCAAGCGACAGGGTCTCTACGAGCAGTACTTC. Translating gives CASKRQGLYEQYF. The chain links TRBV5-4 to TRBJ2-7; 7 nucleotides line up with TRBD1. Per germline, CDR1 SGHNT and CDR2 YYREEE (reference sequence). This CDR3 comprises 13 residues. V was clipped by 6 bases and J by 3 bases; unmatched bases: 6.